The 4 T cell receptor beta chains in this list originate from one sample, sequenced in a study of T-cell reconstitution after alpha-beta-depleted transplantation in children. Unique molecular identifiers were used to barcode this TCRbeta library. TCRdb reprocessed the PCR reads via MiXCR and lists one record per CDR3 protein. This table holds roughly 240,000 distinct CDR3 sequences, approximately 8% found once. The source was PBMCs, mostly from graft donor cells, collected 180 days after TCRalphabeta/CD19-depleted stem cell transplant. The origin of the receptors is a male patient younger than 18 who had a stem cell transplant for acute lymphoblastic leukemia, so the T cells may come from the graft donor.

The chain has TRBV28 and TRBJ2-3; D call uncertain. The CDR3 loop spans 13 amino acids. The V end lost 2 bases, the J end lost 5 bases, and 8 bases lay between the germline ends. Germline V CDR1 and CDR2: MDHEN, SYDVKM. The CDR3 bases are TGTGCCAGCAGTTTAGCCCCAGAAGATACGCAGTATTTT. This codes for CASSLAPEDTQYF. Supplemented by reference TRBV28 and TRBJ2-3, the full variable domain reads DVKVTQSSRYLVKRTGEKVFLECVQDMDHENMFWYRQDPGLGLRLIYFSYDVKMKEKGDIPEGYSVSREKKERFSLILESASTNQTSMYLCASSLAPEDTQYFGPGTRLTVL.

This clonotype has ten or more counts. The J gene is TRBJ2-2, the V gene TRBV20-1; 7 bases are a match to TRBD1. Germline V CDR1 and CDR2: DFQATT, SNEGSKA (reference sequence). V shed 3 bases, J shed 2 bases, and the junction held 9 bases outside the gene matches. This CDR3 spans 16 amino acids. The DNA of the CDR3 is TGCAGTGCTAGTAGGCTGACAGGGAGAAACACCGGGGAGCTGTTTTTT. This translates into CSASRLTGRNTGELFF.

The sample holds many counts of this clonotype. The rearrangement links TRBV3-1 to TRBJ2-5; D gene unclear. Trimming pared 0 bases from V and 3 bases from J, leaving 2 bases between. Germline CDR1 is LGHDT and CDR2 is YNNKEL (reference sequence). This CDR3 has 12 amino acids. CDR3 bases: TGTGCCAGCAGCCAAGAGAAAGAGACCCAGTACTTC. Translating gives CASSQEKETQYF.

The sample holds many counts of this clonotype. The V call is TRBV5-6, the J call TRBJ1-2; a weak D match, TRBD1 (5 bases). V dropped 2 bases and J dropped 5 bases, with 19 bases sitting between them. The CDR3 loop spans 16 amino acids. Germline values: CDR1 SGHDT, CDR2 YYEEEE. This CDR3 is CASSFKGTDAGYGYTF. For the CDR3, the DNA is TGTGCCAGCAGCTTCAAAGGGACCGATGCGGGGTATGGCTACACCTTC. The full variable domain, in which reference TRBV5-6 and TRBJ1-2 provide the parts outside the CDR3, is DAGVTQSPTHLIKTRGQQVTLRCSPKSGHDTVSWYQQALGQGPQFIFQYYEEEERQRGNFPDRFSGHQFPNYSSELNVNALLLGDSALYLCASSFKGTDAGYGYTFGSGTRLTVV.